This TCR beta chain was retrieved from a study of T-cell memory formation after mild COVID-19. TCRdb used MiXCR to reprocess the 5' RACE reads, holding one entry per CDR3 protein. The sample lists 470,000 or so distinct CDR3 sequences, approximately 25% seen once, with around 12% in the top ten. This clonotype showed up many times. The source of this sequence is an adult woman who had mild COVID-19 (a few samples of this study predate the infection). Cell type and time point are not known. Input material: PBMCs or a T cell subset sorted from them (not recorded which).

CDR3 coding DNA: TGTGCCAGCAGCACGAAGACGGGGGAGGCAGATACGCAGTATTTT. Translated, it gives CASSTKTGEADTQYF. The chain combines TRBV4-2 with TRBJ2-3; D may be TRBD2 (6 bases). V shed 5 bases and J shed 4 bases, with 16 bases lying between them. Looked up from germline, CDR1 is LGHNA and CDR2 is YNFKEQ. The CDR3 loop spans 15 amino acids.